A single sample is the source of the 21 T cell receptor beta chains below, sequenced in a study of blood T cell repertoires in COVID-19. Clones were sequenced by immunoSEQ multiplex PCR, and TCRdb holds only the in-frame ones, with some missing. Of about 130,000 clones listed, 87% were seen once; the top ten hold 2% to 2.5%. What was sequenced was peripheral blood. All receptors derive from a man aged 50-59 years with active COVID-19.

The chain employs TRBV5-8 and TRBJ2-3; no clear D. The germline CDR1 and CDR2 sequences are SGHTS and YDEGEE. The CDR3 length is 13 residues. V lost 3 bases to trimming and J lost 2 bases, with 7 bases between them. CDR3 sequence (DNA): TGTGCCAGCAGCTGGGCCATCACAGATACGCAGTATTTT. Amino acids: CASSWAITDTQYF.

The chain uses TRBV19 and TRBJ1-5, with 7 bases identical to TRBD1. V shed 3 bases, J shed 3 bases, and the junction held 8 bases outside the gene matches. The CDR3 totals 16 residues. CDR1 and CDR2 (germline): LNHDA, SQIVND (reference sequence). CDR3 region: CASSILGRGDNQPQHF. Written as DNA, the CDR3 is TGTGCCAGTAGTATTTTGGGCAGGGGGGACAATCAGCCCCAGCATTTT.

The chain has TRBV19 and TRBJ2-3; 12 nucleotides agree with TRBD2. CDR3 length: 16 amino acids. Germline CDR1 and CDR2: LNHDA and SQIVND (reference sequence). The junction had 6 bases not matched to a gene; V was cut back by 5 bases and J by 3 bases. In DNA, the CDR3 is TGTGCCAGTAGTGTCGGACTAGCGGGGTGGACAGATACGCAGTATTTT. Translating it yields CASSVGLAGWTDTQYF.

This chain connects TRBV27 to TRBJ1-4; 11 nucleotides match TRBD1. The CDR3 is 17 residues long. V shed 8 bases and J 0 bases; nucleotides not matched to a gene: 8. CDR1 is MNHEY, CDR2 SMNVEV, per germline (reference sequence). The DNA of the CDR3 is TGTGCCAGCGGTCCAAGGGGACAGGGGGCAACTAATGAAAAACTGTTTTTT. This sequence encodes CASGPRGQGATNEKLFF.

This clone has only one observation. This sequence joins TRBV19 and TRBJ1-4; D possibly corresponds to TRBD1 (6 bases). Trimming removed 8 bases from V and 5 bases from J, with 12 bases in between. Germline V gives CDR1 LNHDA, CDR2 SQIVND (reference sequence). The CDR3 is 13 amino acids. Written as DNA, the CDR3 is TGTGCCAGTTCCGACAGGAGAAATGAAAAACTGTTTTTT. It yields the protein CASSDRRNEKLFF.

This rearrangement joins TRBV29-1 to TRBJ2-7; the match to TRBD2 covers 13 bases. The V gene's germline CDR1 is SQVTM and CDR2 ANQGSEA. Trimming cost V 6 bases and J 2 bases; bases outside gene matches: 4. The CDR3 has 14 residues. The CDR3 region has the DNA TGCAGCGTAGCGGGACTAGCGGGGACCTACGAGCAGTACTTC. As protein: CSVAGLAGTYEQYF.

Written as DNA, the CDR3 is TGTGCCAGCACCGAGGGGGCCGGCACTGAAGCTTTCTTT. Translated, it gives CASTEGAGTEAFF. This chain connects TRBV25-1 to TRBJ1-1; TRBD1 agrees at 7 bases. V lost 7 bases, J lost 4 bases, and 6 bases stayed unmatched. The V gene's germline CDR1 is MGHDK and CDR2 SYGVNS. The CDR3 is 13 amino acids.

This clone was counted a single time. CDR3 bases: TGTGCCAGCCGCTTCGACAGGAACACTGAAGCTTTCTTT. Residues: CASRFDRNTEAFF. The rearrangement uses TRBV6-6 and TRBJ1-1, with D tentatively TRBD1 (5 bases). The V and J ends lost 8 bases and 1 base respectively, with 11 bases between them. This CDR3 has 13 residues. Germline V gives CDR1 MNHNY, CDR2 SVGAGI (reference sequence).

This clone was counted between two and nine times. The V gene is TRBV7-3, the J gene TRBJ2-7; D perhaps matches TRBD1 (5 bases). V lost 5 bases to trimming and J lost 2 bases, with 10 bases between them. Germline V lookup: CDR1 SGHTA, CDR2 FQGTGA. This CDR3 has 13 amino acids. The CDR3 sequence: CASSRQPAYEQYF. The CDR3 nucleotides are TGTGCCAGCAGCCGACAGCCGGCCTACGAGCAGTACTTC.

This chain uses TRBV5-6 with TRBJ1-2, with 9 positions matching TRBD1. Germline lookup yields CDR1 SGHDT and CDR2 YYEEEE. The V and J ends lost 4 bases and 1 base, in that order; junction bases with no gene match: 8. The CDR3 loop spans 16 amino acids. Here the CDR3 reads CASSPQTGGGNYGYTF. DNA of the CDR3: TGTGCCAGCAGCCCACAGACAGGGGGGGGTAACTATGGCTACACCTTC.

The chain employs TRBV3-1 (or the pseudogene TRBV3-2) and TRBJ2-2; 8 nucleotides match TRBD1. Germline V gene lookup returns CDR1 LGHDT and CDR2 YNNKEL (reference sequence). With V trimmed by 6 bases and J by 5 bases, 2 bases remained unmatched. This CDR3 region has 13 residues. CDR3 sequence reads: CASRTGETGELFF. DNA of the CDR3: TGTGCCAGCAGGACAGGGGAAACCGGGGAGCTGTTTTTT.

This chain links TRBV7-9 with TRBJ2-2; TRBD1 agrees at 7 bases. With V trimmed by 3 bases and J by 3 bases, 4 bases remained unmatched. The length of the CDR3 is 15 residues. Germline V gene data show CDR1 as SEHNR and CDR2 as FQNEAQ (reference sequence). The CDR3 spells CASSFGTVDTGELFF. The CDR3 bases are TGTGCCAGCAGCTTCGGGACAGTAGACACCGGGGAGCTGTTTTTT.

V and J are TRBV2 and TRBJ1-2; TRBD1 might be the D (6 bases). The CDR3 runs to 14 residues. Germline CDR1 reads SNHLY; CDR2 reads FYNNEI. The V gene lost 7 bases and the J gene lost 3 bases, with 15 bases spanning the gap. CDR3 nucleotides: TGTGCCAGCATGGGGACAACCGGGGACTATGGCTACACCTTC. This translates into CASMGTTGDYGYTF.

V and J are TRBV5-1 and TRBJ1-3; a weak D match, TRBD1 (6 bases). V lost 0 bases, J lost 4 bases, and 14 bases lay in between. This CDR3 is 16 amino acids long. Germline assignment: CDR1 SGHRS and CDR2 YFSETQ. The CDR3: CASSLAGGFLGNTIYF. CDR3 in DNA: TGCGCCAGCAGCTTGGCTGGGGGCTTTCTCGGAAACACCATATATTTT.

The chain is built from TRBV10-2 and TRBJ1-1; 8 bases line up with TRBD1. Germline loops: CDR1 WSHSY, CDR2 SAAADI. V lost 7 bases to trimming and J lost 5 bases; unmatched junction nucleotides: 9. This CDR3 region has 14 residues. The CDR3 spells CASNQGAGGTEAFF. CDR3 in DNA: TGCGCCAGCAACCAGGGGGCCGGGGGAACTGAAGCTTTCTTT.

The V and J genes are TRBV27 and TRBJ2-3; 7 nucleotides line up with TRBD2. The V gene's germline CDR1 is MNHEY and CDR2 SMNVEV (reference sequence). The CDR3 loop spans 16 amino acids. The V and J ends lost 2 bases and 1 base, in that order; junction bases with no gene match: 6. In nucleotides, the CDR3 is TGTGCCAGCAGTTTACGGCTAGCGGCGGGCACAGATACGCAGTATTTT. It is translated as CASSLRLAAGTDTQYF.

This chain joins TRBV12-3 or TRBV12-4 and TRBJ1-2; D may be TRBD1 (5 bases). The CDR3 is made up of 12 amino acids. Trimming shortened V by 7 bases and J by 7 bases, and 13 bases separated the two germline ends. The CDR3 region is CASTQLGGGYTF. The CDR3 coding sequence is TGTGCCAGCACCCAACTGGGGGGTGGCTACACCTTC.

The genes are TRBV4-2 and TRBJ2-5, with 8 bases matching TRBD2. From germline, CDR1 is LGHNA and CDR2 YNFKEQ. This CDR3 region has 17 residues. V was clipped by 3 bases and J by 9 bases; unmatched bases: 18. Here the CDR3 reads CASSHGGVAGGLLPQYF. CDR3 nucleotide sequence: TGTGCCAGCAGCCATGGAGGTGTGGCGGGGGGACTTTTGCCCCAGTACTTC.

The chain combines TRBV7-3 with TRBJ2-5; D may be TRBD2 (7 bases). This CDR3 comprises 13 residues. The V and J ends lost 5 bases and 5 bases respectively, with 12 bases between them. The germline V gene has CDR1 SGHTA and CDR2 FQGTGA. The CDR3 nucleotides read TGTGCCAGCAGCCCCAGGGGAGGGGAGACCCAGTACTTC. This encodes CASSPRGGETQYF.

J is TRBJ2-7 and V is TRBV4-1, with D possibly TRBD2 on 7 matching bases. Trimming pared 4 bases from V and 2 bases from J, leaving 15 bases between. Germline-derived CDR1 and CDR2 are MGHRA and YSYEKL. This CDR3 is 15 amino acids long. Here the CDR3 reads CASSPLGGPPYEQYF. The CDR3 nucleotides are TGCGCCAGCAGCCCCCTCGGGGGGCCACCCTACGAGCAGTACTTC.

J is TRBJ1-6 and V is TRBV2; the D gene is possibly TRBD1 (5 bases). Germline assignment: CDR1 SNHLY and CDR2 FYNNEI. CDR3 length equals 14 residues. Trimming shortened V by 8 bases and J by 7 bases, and 15 bases separated the two germline ends. CDR3 nucleotides: TGTGCCAGCTCCTGGGACTCGACGAATTCACCCCTCCACTTT. Protein: CASSWDSTNSPLHF.